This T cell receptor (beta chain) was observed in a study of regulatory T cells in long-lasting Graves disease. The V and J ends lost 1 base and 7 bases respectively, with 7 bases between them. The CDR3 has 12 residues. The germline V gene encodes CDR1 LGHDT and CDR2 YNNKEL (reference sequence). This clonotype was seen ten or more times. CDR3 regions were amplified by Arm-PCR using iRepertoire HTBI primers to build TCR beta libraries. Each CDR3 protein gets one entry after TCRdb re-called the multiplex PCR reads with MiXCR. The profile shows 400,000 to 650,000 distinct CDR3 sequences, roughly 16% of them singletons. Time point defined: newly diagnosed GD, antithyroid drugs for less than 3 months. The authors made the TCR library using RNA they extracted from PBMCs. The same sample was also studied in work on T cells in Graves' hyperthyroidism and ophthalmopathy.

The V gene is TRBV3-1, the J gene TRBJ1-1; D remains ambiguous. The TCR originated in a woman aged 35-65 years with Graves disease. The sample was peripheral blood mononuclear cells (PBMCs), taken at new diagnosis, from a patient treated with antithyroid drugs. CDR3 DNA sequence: TGTGCCAGCAGCCAAGTCGCGGATGAAGCTTTCTTT. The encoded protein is CASSQVADEAFF.